This T cell receptor (beta chain) originates from a study of shared clonotypes between healthy human individuals. Repertoires were generated with immunoSEQ multiplex PCR, while TCRdb's copy carries only in-frame clones and drops some. Counted here are 2 million to 2.5 million clones, about 92% occurring once; the ten biggest clones make up about 0.39%. As concerns this clone: Other DNA sequences within the sample encode an identical CDR3.

The sequencing input was naive CD4+ T cells from PBMCs. Described subset: CD45RA+ positively selected. This sequence originates from a man aged 18 to 30 in good health. Some clones in this sample may be carry-over from other donors' samples.

CDR3 DNA sequence: TGTGCCAGCAGTCGGGACTCCTACAATGAGCAGTTCTTC. It specifies CASSRDSYNEQFF. The chain combines TRBV6-6 with TRBJ2-1; tentative D call: TRBD2 (5 bases). The CDR3 is 13 residues long. V was trimmed by 5 bases and J by 0 bases, leaving 5 bases between them. CDR1 and CDR2 (germline): MNHNY, SVGAGI (reference sequence).